Shown below are 4 T cell receptor beta chains from a single sample sequenced in a study of response to subunit inactivated influenza vaccine. TCRdb fed the RT-PCR reads into MiXCR, producing one record per CDR3 protein. The sample holds around 480,000 distinct CDR3 sequences, 16% seen once. Source: CD4+ T cells sorted from PBMCs, taken less than 25 months after vaccination. The source is a man aged 50-75 years who received an inactivated influenza vaccine.

The rearrangement joins TRBV7-9 to TRBJ1-3; no definite D call. The CDR3 consists of 14 residues. The V end lost 5 bases, the J end lost 3 bases, and 11 bases lay between the germline ends. Germline CDR1 SEHNR, CDR2 FQNEAQ (reference sequence). Written as DNA, the CDR3 is TGTGCCAGCAGCCCGAGACGTGTTGGAAACACCATATATTTT. It encodes CASSPRRVGNTIYF.

This clonotype came up many times. This rearrangement joins TRBV5-1 to TRBJ2-7; 8 nucleotides align to TRBD1. V shed 0 bases and J 4 bases; nucleotides not matched to a gene: 9. The V gene's germline CDR1 is SGHRS and CDR2 YFSETQ. The CDR3 contains 16 residues. The CDR3 protein is CASSLDPGTGTYEQYF. CDR3 bases: TGCGCCAGCAGCTTGGACCCCGGGACAGGAACTTACGAGCAGTACTTC.

The V gene is TRBV7-8, the J gene TRBJ2-5; 7 nucleotides line up with TRBD1. Germline-derived CDR1 and CDR2 are SGHVS and FQNEAQ. V shed 5 bases, J shed 1 base, and the junction held 10 bases outside the gene matches. This CDR3 contains 16 residues. This chain's CDR3 is CASSRTRTGAQETQYF. Here the CDR3 DNA reads TGTGCCAGCAGCCGGACGAGGACAGGTGCCCAAGAGACCCAGTACTTC.

The chain has TRBV6-1 and TRBJ2-1, with D perhaps being TRBD1 or TRBD2 (7 bases each). V lost 6 bases and J 4 bases, leaving 22 bases between the germline ends. Germline V gene data show CDR1 as MNHNS and CDR2 as SASEGT. The CDR3 has 17 residues. The CDR3 bases are TGTGCCAGCAGAGAAAGGGGGCGCGGGGGTAGATACAATGAGCAGTTCTTC. Its translation is CASRERGRGGRYNEQFF.